Sequencing of this T cell receptor beta chain was carried out in a study of molecular identifiers for immune sequencing clone quantification. Study as a whole: In replicates, the authors split RNA from around 20,000 or 100,000 naive CD8 cells five ways and sequenced four.

Trimming took off 0 bases at V and 4 bases at J, with 7 bases between the two ends. The CDR3 is 13 amino acids. Germline CDR1 SGHRS, CDR2 YFSETQ. Note on this clonotype: Its antigen is not known.

For bulk TCR libraries, previously described methods and listed TCR primers were used. TCRdb processed the PCR reads anew with MiXCR; each CDR3 protein has one entry. The sample lists about 630,000 distinct CDR3 sequences; about 25% were seen once. Broader study findings: More than 98% of effector molecules, versus under 1% of naive-cell molecules, belonged to clones above 20 RNA copies.

This TCR was recovered from a human donor in good health. Some libraries in this study had Jurkat cell RNA spiked in. This chain uses TRBV5-1 with TRBJ1-1; D is uncertain. The sequencing sample was made of naive CD8+ T cells from blood, with Jurkat cell RNA spiked in. Subset defined: FACS-sorted CD8+CD4-CCR7+CD45RA+ naive T cells. The CDR3 region is CASSLGRCTEAFF. The CDR3 DNA is TGCGCCAGCAGCTTGGGTCGTTGCACTGAAGCTTTCTTT.